The clone carrying this T cell receptor beta chain has more than one count but fewer than ten. TCRdb itself ran the RT-PCR reads through MiXCR, one entry per CDR3 protein. The profile shows roughly 180,000 distinct CDR3 sequences, 41% of them singletons. These data are taken from a study of patients and donors after allogeneic stem cell transplantation. Trimming cost V 0 bases and J 4 bases, with 10 bases left between them. The CDR3 is made up of 15 amino acids. The V gene's germline CDR1 is SNHLY and CDR2 FYNNEI. This TCR derives from a human donor who was either an allogeneic HSCT recipient or a stem cell or donor lymphocyte infusion donor (not recorded which). It is not recorded whose cells these are; they may come from a transplant donor. The rearrangement uses TRBV2 and TRBJ1-5; D uncertain. What was sequenced was blood, either unsorted or a sorted T cell fraction (not recorded which). The CDR3 nucleotides are TGTGCCAGCAGTGAAGCTTGGGCAGCAAATCAGCCCCAGCATTTT. This translates into CASSEAWAANQPQHF.